The 21 T cell receptor beta chains listed next were all sequenced from one sample in a study of cytomegalovirus exposure and HLA in healthy donors. In the PCR, 60 Vbeta and 13 Jbeta primers were used. Measured with immunoSEQ multiplex PCR; TCRdb has only the in-frame clones, and not every one. The sample's table shows about 110,000 clones. The sample was PBMCs. The source is a man younger than 40 in good health and CMV-seronegative.

The chain combines TRBV5-1 with TRBJ1-1, with 8 bases fitting TRBD1. Germline-derived CDR1 and CDR2 are SGHRS and YFSETQ. Unmatched junction bases numbered 0, after V lost 1 base and J lost 1 base. The CDR3 runs to 14 residues. CDR3 DNA: TGCGCCAGCAGCTTGACAGGGGGGAACACTGAAGCTTTCTTT. Protein: CASSLTGGNTEAFF.

V gene TRBV19 combines with J gene TRBJ2-7, with 7 bases matching TRBD1. CDR1 is LNHDA and CDR2 is SQIVND in the germline V gene (reference sequence). This CDR3 is 14 amino acids long. Trimming at V came to 5 bases and at J to 2 bases, leaving 6 bases not matched to a gene. The CDR3 DNA reads TGTGCCAGTAGTGGGGGCCAGGGGGCCTACGAGCAGTACTTC. Translation: CASSGGQGAYEQYF.

The V gene is TRBV6-5, the J gene TRBJ2-4, with unresolved D. CDR3 length: 15 residues. The germline V and J ends were trimmed by 8 bases and 2 bases, with 16 bases remaining between them. The germline V gene has CDR1 MNHEY and CDR2 SVGAGI. CDR3 DNA: TGTGCCAGCCGTACGACTTTTGATTCCAAAAACATTCAGTACTTC. Translation gives CASRTTFDSKNIQYF.

The chain joins TRBV6-1 to TRBJ2-7; 13 nucleotides line up with TRBD2. V shed 6 bases and J 2 bases; nucleotides not matched to a gene: 4. Germline CDR1 MNHNS, CDR2 SASEGT. This CDR3 region has 15 residues. CDR3 protein: CASSETSGGTYEQYF. In DNA, the CDR3 is TGTGCCAGCAGCGAGACTAGCGGGGGGACCTACGAGCAGTACTTC.

With respect to this clone: The sample holds other DNA sequences that translate to the same CDR3. This sequence joins TRBV18 and TRBJ2-7; TRBD1 matches 9 bases. The CDR3 contains 14 residues. Germline V gives CDR1 KGHSH, CDR2 LQKENI. V shed 5 bases and J 6 bases; nucleotides not matched to a gene: 8. The CDR3 DNA sequence: TGTGCCAGCTCATCCGGGACAGGGTCAGGCGAGCAGTACTTC. Translated: CASSSGTGSGEQYF.

The V gene is TRBV5-6, the J gene TRBJ2-7, with TRBD1 matching 8 bases. This CDR3 comprises 15 residues. V gave up 0 bases and J gave up 3 bases; unmatched junction bases: 5. Germline CDR1 reads SGHDT; CDR2 reads YYEEEE. The CDR3 region is CASSLGQGRFYEQYF. The DNA of the CDR3 is TGTGCCAGCAGCTTGGGACAGGGGAGATTCTACGAGCAGTACTTC. Filled out from reference TRBV5-6 and TRBJ2-7, the complete variable domain reads DAGVTQSPTHLIKTRGQQVTLRCSPKSGHDTVSWYQQALGQGPQFIFQYYEEEERQRGNFPDRFSGHQFPNYSSELNVNALLLGDSALYLCASSLGQGRFYEQYFGPGTRLTVT.

The gene calls are TRBV10-3 and TRBJ1-5, with TRBD1 as a possible D gene (6 bases). Trimming took off 0 bases at V and 6 bases at J, with 12 bases between the two ends. The CDR3 loop spans 15 amino acids. CDR1 and CDR2 (germline): ENHRY, SYGVKD. The CDR3 DNA is TGTGCCATCAGTGAGTCAAGGGGGGGCGGTCAGCCCCAGCATTTT. Its translation: CAISESRGGGQPQHF.

The rearrangement links TRBV6-5 to TRBJ2-5; D possibly corresponds to TRBD1 (6 bases). Judging by the DNA end, TRBJ2-7 fits better; the J call may be wrong. The CDR3 consists of 13 residues. Per germline, CDR1 MNHEY and CDR2 SVGAGI. CDR3 sequence: CASSNRVPYEQYF. The DNA for the CDR3 is TGTGCCAGCAGTAACAGGGTCCCCTACGAGCAGTACTTC.

The chain carries TRBV19 and TRBJ2-2, with TRBD1 matching 8 bases. With V trimmed by 7 bases and J by 4 bases, 11 bases remained unmatched. This CDR3 is built from 16 residues. Germline loops: CDR1 LNHDA, CDR2 SQIVND (reference sequence). The CDR3 nucleotides read TGTGCCAGTACCTCAGGGGGCGGCGGTGGCACCGGGGAGCTGTTTTTT. Translated: CASTSGGGGGTGELFF.

The J gene is TRBJ1-4, the V gene TRBV5-4; D is ambiguous. Germline V gene sequence: CDR1 SGHNT, CDR2 YYREEE (reference sequence). The CDR3 is made up of 15 amino acids. The V end lost 1 base, the J end lost 8 bases, and 15 bases lay between the germline ends. The CDR3 nucleotides are TGTGCCAGCAGCTTGAATCGGGGAGCTCAGGAAAAACTGTTTTTT. Protein sequence: CASSLNRGAQEKLFF.

The chain is built from TRBV5-6 and TRBJ2-6, with a weak D call TRBD1 (5 bases). The CDR3 totals 16 residues. V lost 1 base and J lost 0, with 8 bases in between. Germline V lookup: CDR1 SGHDT, CDR2 YYEEEE. This CDR3 is CASSLWTTSGANVLTF. In DNA, the CDR3 is TGTGCCAGCAGCTTGTGGACAACCTCTGGGGCCAACGTCCTGACTTTC.

The chain joins TRBV10-2 to TRBJ1-2; 12 bases align to TRBD1. Per germline, CDR1 WSHSY and CDR2 SAAADI. The CDR3 extends over 16 amino acids. V trimming: 6 bases; J trimming: 5 bases; junction bases outside the gene matches: 10. The CDR3 here is CASREWDRGRGYGYTF. The CDR3 region has the DNA TGCGCCAGCAGGGAATGGGACAGGGGGCGCGGTTATGGCTACACCTTC.

V gene TRBV7-8 combines with J gene TRBJ2-1; 8 nucleotides agree with TRBD2. After removal of 1 base from V and 3 bases from J, the junction contained 5 bases not matched to a gene. Germline loops: CDR1 SGHVS, CDR2 FQNEAQ. The CDR3 totals 16 residues. In DNA, the CDR3 is TGTGCCAGCAGCTTAGACCGGGGGGGGGACTACAATGAGCAGTTCTTC. This codes for CASSLDRGGDYNEQFF. The variable domain in full, with the rest retrieved from reference TRBV7-8 and TRBJ2-1, is GAGVSQSPRYKVAKRGQDVALRCDPISGHVSLFWYQQALGQGPEFLTYFQNEAQLDKSGLPSDRFFAERPEGSVSTLKIQRTQQEDSAVYLCASSLDRGGDYNEQFFGPGTRLTVL.

The rearrangement joins TRBV19 to TRBJ1-2; 7 positions agree with TRBD1. Looked up from germline, CDR1 is LNHDA and CDR2 is SQIVND (reference sequence). The CDR3 covers 17 residues. V lost 5 bases and J lost 3; bases outside the gene matches: 15. CDR3 region: CASSPQPQDRLYYGYTF. The CDR3 DNA is TGTGCCAGTAGTCCTCAGCCCCAGGACAGGCTTTACTATGGCTACACCTTC.

Concerning this clone itself: Within the sample, other DNA sequences also encode this same CDR3. The chain couples TRBV29-1 to TRBJ1-1, with 7 bases that match TRBD1. Per germline, CDR1 SQVTM and CDR2 ANQGSEA. Losses at the gene ends were 7 bases for V and 1 base for J; bases not matched to a gene: 6. The CDR3 length is 13 residues. This CDR3 is CSANRDRNTEAFF. The CDR3 bases are TGCAGCGCTAACCGGGACAGGAACACTGAAGCTTTCTTT.

The V call is TRBV15, the J call TRBJ2-1, with TRBD2 matching over 7 bases. Trimming cost V 0 bases and J 8 bases; bases outside gene matches: 10. The germline CDR1 and CDR2 sequences are LNHNV and YYDKDF (reference sequence). This CDR3 region has 16 residues. The CDR3 DNA reads TGTGCCACCAGCAGAGAAGCTAGCGGTCGACCGTATGAGCAGTTCTTC. It codes for CATSREASGRPYEQFF.

This chain links TRBV19 with TRBJ2-1; 11 positions agree with TRBD1. Germline loops: CDR1 LNHDA, CDR2 SQIVND (reference sequence). V shed 3 bases, J shed 3 bases, and the junction held 10 bases outside the gene matches. CDR3 length: 18 amino acids. In DNA form, the CDR3 reads TGTGCCAGTAGTATTATTGGGCGGGGGACAGGGGGCTACAATGAGCAGTTCTTC. It codes for CASSIIGRGTGGYNEQFF.

The CDR3 DNA follows: TGTGCCAGCAGCGCGCAAACAGGGGGAGTGTACACCGGGGAGCTGTTTTTT. Protein sequence: CASSAQTGGVYTGELFF. The V gene is TRBV9, the J gene TRBJ2-2, with TRBD1 matching over 8 bases. CDR3 size: 17 residues. Trimming cost V 3 bases and J 3 bases; bases outside gene matches: 10. Per the germline V gene, CDR1 is SGDLS and CDR2 is YYNGEE.

This sequence joins TRBV5-1 and TRBJ2-5; 11 bases map to TRBD2. Unmatched junction bases numbered 10, after V lost 4 bases and J lost 5 bases. Germline V lookup: CDR1 SGHRS, CDR2 YFSETQ. This CDR3 region has 16 residues. The CDR3 region has the DNA TGCGCCAGCAGCCCTTTAGCGGGGGGGCCTCGGGAGACCCAGTACTTC. Amino acids: CASSPLAGGPRETQYF.

V is TRBV27 and J is TRBJ2-2; 10 nucleotides line up with TRBD1. The J segment lost 5 bases and the V segment lost 7 bases, leaving 7 bases of the junction unmatched. The CDR3 covers 15 residues. Per the germline V gene, CDR1 is MNHEY and CDR2 is SMNVEV (reference sequence). CDR3 sequence: CASTYGTGVTGELFF. The DNA for the CDR3 is TGTGCCAGCACCTACGGGACAGGGGTTACCGGGGAGCTGTTTTTT.

The rearrangement links TRBV4-3 to TRBJ1-2; perhaps TRBD1 as D (6 bases). The CDR3 has 15 residues. Per germline, CDR1 LGHNA and CDR2 YSLEER. V was pared by 1 base and J by 5 bases, with 14 bases between. The CDR3 region has the DNA TGCGCCAGCAGCCAAGCATGGGGGCAGGATTATGGCTACACCTTC. Its translation: CASSQAWGQDYGYTF.